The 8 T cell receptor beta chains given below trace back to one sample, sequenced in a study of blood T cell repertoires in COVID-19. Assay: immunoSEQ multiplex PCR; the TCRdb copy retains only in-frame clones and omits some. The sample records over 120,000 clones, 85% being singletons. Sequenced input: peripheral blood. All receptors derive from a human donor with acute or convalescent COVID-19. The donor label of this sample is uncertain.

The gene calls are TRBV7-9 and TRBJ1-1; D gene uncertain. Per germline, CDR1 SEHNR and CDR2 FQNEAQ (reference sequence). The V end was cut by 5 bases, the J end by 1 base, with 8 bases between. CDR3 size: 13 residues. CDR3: CASSHPGNTEAFF. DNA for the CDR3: TGTGCCAGCAGCCACCCGGGGAACACTGAAGCTTTCTTT. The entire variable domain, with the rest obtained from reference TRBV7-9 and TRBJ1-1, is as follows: DTGVSQNPRHKITKRGQNVTFRCDPISEHNRLYWYRQTLGQGPEFLTYFQNEAQLEKSRLLSDRFSAERPKGSFSTLEIQRTEQGDSAMYLCASSHPGNTEAFFGQGTRLTVV.

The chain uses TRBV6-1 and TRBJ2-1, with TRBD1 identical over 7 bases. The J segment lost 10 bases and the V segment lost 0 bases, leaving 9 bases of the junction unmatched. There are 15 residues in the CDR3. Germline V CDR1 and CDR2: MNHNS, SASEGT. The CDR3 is CASSEASAGGGEQFF. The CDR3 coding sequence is TGTGCCAGCAGTGAAGCCTCGGCAGGGGGTGGGGAGCAGTTCTTC.

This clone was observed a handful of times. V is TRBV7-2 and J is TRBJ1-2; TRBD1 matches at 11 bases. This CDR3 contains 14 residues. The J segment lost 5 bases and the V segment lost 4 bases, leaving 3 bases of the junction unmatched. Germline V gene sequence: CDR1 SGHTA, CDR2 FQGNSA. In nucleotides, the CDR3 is TGTGCCAGCAGCTACGGACAGGGGGCTTATGGCTACACCTTC. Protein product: CASSYGQGAYGYTF.

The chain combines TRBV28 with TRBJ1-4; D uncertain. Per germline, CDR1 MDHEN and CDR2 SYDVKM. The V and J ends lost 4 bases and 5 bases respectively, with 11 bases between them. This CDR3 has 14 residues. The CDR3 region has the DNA TGTGCCAGCAGTTCTACCTCGGGAAATGAAAAACTGTTTTTT. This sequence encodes CASSSTSGNEKLFF.

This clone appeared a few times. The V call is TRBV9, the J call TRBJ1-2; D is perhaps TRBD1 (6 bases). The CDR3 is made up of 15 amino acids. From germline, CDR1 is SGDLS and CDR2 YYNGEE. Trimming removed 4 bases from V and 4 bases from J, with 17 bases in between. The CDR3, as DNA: TGTGCCAGCAGCCAGAGATTGGACAGCCTCTATGGCTACACCTTC. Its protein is CASSQRLDSLYGYTF.

CDR3 amino acids: CASSLGGASTDTQYF. The CDR3 region has the DNA TGTGCCAGCAGCTTAGGGGGCGCTAGCACAGATACGCAGTATTTT. The V gene is TRBV7-9, the J gene TRBJ2-3; weak D call: TRBD1 (5 bases). CDR1 and CDR2 from the germline V gene are SEHNR and FQNEAQ (reference sequence). The CDR3 sequence is 15 residues long. V lost 1 base, J lost 0 bases, and 8 bases lay in between.

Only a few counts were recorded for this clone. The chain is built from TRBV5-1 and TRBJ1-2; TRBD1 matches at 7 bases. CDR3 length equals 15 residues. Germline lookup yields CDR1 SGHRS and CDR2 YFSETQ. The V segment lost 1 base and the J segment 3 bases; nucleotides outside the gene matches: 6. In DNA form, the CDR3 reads TGCGCCAGCAGCTTGTCCGGACAGGCTCACTATGGCTACACCTTC. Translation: CASSLSGQAHYGYTF.

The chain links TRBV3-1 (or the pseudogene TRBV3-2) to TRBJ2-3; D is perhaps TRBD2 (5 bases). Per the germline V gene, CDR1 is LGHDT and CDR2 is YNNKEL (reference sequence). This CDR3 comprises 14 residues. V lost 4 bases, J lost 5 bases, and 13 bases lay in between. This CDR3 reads CASSRAEGIDTQYF. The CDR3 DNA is TGTGCCAGCAGCCGCGCTGAGGGTATAGATACGCAGTATTTT.